This T cell receptor (beta chain) was recovered during a study of spatial heterogeneity in lung cancer. The time point was: sample taken at primary tumor resection. The authors sequenced whole RNA from tumor, nontumor lung or frozen PBMC without sorting. The donors comprised about 70 untreated early-stage non-small cell lung cancer patients. On each TCR cDNA molecule, a unique molecular identifier was present. TCRdb ran MiXCR on the 5' RACE reads and lists one entry per CDR3 protein. This table has about 1,500 distinct CDR3 sequences, 7% to 9% appearing once. This clonotype was seen repeatedly, ten times or more. This beta chain is an unintended read in a library built for alpha chains; its size means little. The germline V and J ends were trimmed by 2 bases and 8 bases, with 14 bases remaining between them. This CDR3 has 14 amino acids. Germline CDR1 MNHEY, CDR2 SVGAGI.

This TCR was recovered from a female donor with early-stage non-small cell lung cancer. The V gene is TRBV6-5, the J gene TRBJ2-3; TRBD2 is a possible D gene (5 bases). The starting material was normal lung tissue next to the tumor, obtained at surgery. The CDR3 loop is CASSYGLAEGTQYF. The CDR3 nucleotides read TGTGCCAGCAGTTACGGGCTAGCTGAGGGTACGCAGTATTTT.